This T cell receptor (beta chain) originates from a study of blood T cell repertoires in COVID-19. Cohorts were determined from participant-reported clinical history. The V end was cut by 5 bases, the J end by 0 bases, with 11 bases between. The germline gives CDR1 MDHEN, CDR2 SYDVKM. The CDR3 is made up of 14 amino acids. TCRdb keeps only in-frame clones here, not all; method: immunoSEQ multiplex PCR. The sample carries about 270,000 clones, approximately 90% recorded once. Sequencing was performed on PBMCs or T cells enriched from blood (not recorded which). The rearrangement uses TRBV28 and TRBJ2-7; TRBD1 might be the D (6 bases). The receptor's source is a man between 35 and 55 years old who had been exposed to COVID-19. The CDR3 protein is CASSHRQDSYEQYF. The CDR3, as DNA: TGTGCCAGCAGTCACCGACAGGACTCCTACGAGCAGTACTTC.